This TCR beta chain was retrieved from a study of shared clonotypes between healthy human individuals. Repertoires were generated with immunoSEQ multiplex PCR, while TCRdb's copy carries only in-frame clones and drops some. The sample holds roughly 2,000,000 clones, over 85% seen once. CDR3 size: 14 residues. Trimming at V came to 1 base and at J to 5 bases, leaving 3 bases not matched to a gene. Germline loops: CDR1 PRHDT, CDR2 FYEKMQ (reference sequence). Naive CD8 populations comprised CD45RO-negative cells positively selected for CCR7, excluding terminally differentiated effector memory CD45RA+ cells. The study enrolled healthy HIV-negative adults without recent acute infections or vaccinations as donors.

The specimen sequenced was naive CD8+ T cells from PBMCs. The sequence derives from a man aged 18 to 30 in good health. Some clones in this sample may be carry-over from other donors' samples. The V call is TRBV13, the J call TRBJ2-7, with 9 bases aligning to TRBD2. For the CDR3, the DNA is TGTGCCAGCAGCTTAGAGGCTAGCGGGGACGAGCAGTACTTC. Its translation is CASSLEASGDEQYF.